These 32 T cell receptor beta chains share one sample of origin, sequenced in a study of cytomegalovirus exposure and HLA in healthy donors. A multiplex PCR was run with 60 Vbeta primers and 13 Jbeta primers. TCRdb's table, derived via immunoSEQ multiplex PCR, lists solely in-frame clones and lacks some. The sample consists of about 89,000 clones, roughly two thirds of them appearing once. Sample: PBMCs. All receptors come from a woman in her 30s in good health and CMV-seronegative.

The chain links TRBV5-5 to TRBJ2-7; D perhaps matches TRBD1 (6 bases). V was trimmed by 4 bases and J by 5 bases, leaving 10 bases between them. This CDR3 is 12 amino acids long. Germline V CDR1 and CDR2: SGHKS, YYEKEE (reference sequence). CDR3 amino acids: CASSQYRDEQYF. The DNA of the CDR3 is TGTGCCAGCAGCCAATACAGGGACGAGCAGTACTTC.

The chain links TRBV2 to TRBJ2-7, with 9 positions matching TRBD2. CDR3 length: 14 amino acids. J lost 2 bases, V lost 2 bases, and 1 base had no gene match. Germline CDR1 SNHLY, CDR2 FYNNEI. DNA of the CDR3: TGTGCCAGCAGTGAACTAGCGGGACCCTACGAGCAGTACTTC. This translates into CASSELAGPYEQYF.

V gene TRBV7-3 combines with J gene TRBJ2-1, with 8 bases fitting TRBD2. Germline values: CDR1 SGHTA, CDR2 FQGTGA. V lost 5 bases and J lost 8; bases outside the gene matches: 11. The CDR3 loop spans 15 amino acids. The CDR3 sequence: CASSIGLASLDEQFF. DNA of the CDR3: TGTGCCAGCAGCATCGGACTAGCCAGTTTGGATGAGCAGTTCTTC.

This clone was detected once. The V and J genes are TRBV5-6 and TRBJ1-2; 12 nucleotides align to TRBD1. V was clipped by 4 bases and J by 4 bases; unmatched bases: 5. This CDR3 has 15 residues. Germline V gene sequence: CDR1 SGHDT, CDR2 YYEEEE. CDR3 DNA sequence: TGTGCCAGCAGCCTGGGACAGGGGGCTCCCTATGGCTACACCTTC. Translating gives CASSLGQGAPYGYTF.

This clone was recorded only once. The chain employs TRBV27 and TRBJ1-2, with no clear D. V lost 4 bases, J lost 4 bases, and 16 bases lay in between. The CDR3 totals 15 residues. Germline values: CDR1 MNHEY, CDR2 SMNVEV (reference sequence). The CDR3 region has the DNA TGTGCCAGCAGTTCCCTCCTACTCCTGAGCTATGGCTACACCTTC. This encodes CASSSLLLLSYGYTF.

V gene TRBV5-4 combines with J gene TRBJ1-2; 10 bases agree with TRBD1. Per germline, CDR1 SGHNT and CDR2 YYREEE (reference sequence). Unmatched junction bases numbered 8, after V lost 2 bases and J lost 4 bases. CDR3 length: 16 amino acids. The CDR3: CASSFFWDRGSYGYTF. CDR3 bases: TGTGCCAGCAGCTTCTTCTGGGACAGGGGAAGCTATGGCTACACCTTC.

This clone occurred many times. This sequence joins TRBV7-2 and TRBJ1-4; possibly TRBD1 for D (5 bases). The CDR3 contains 13 residues. V was cut by 6 bases and J by 8 bases, with 13 bases left in between. Germline-derived CDR1 and CDR2 are SGHTA and FQGNSA. CDR3 in DNA: TGTGCCAGCAGAAAAAGGAGGGGCGAAAAACTGTTTTTT. The encoded protein is CASRKRRGEKLFF. The entire variable domain, with the rest obtained from reference TRBV7-2 and TRBJ1-4, is as follows: GAGVSQSPSNKVTEKGKDVELRCDPISGHTALYWYRQSLGQGLEFLIYFQGNSAPDKSGLPSDRFSAERTGGSVSTLTIQRTQQEDSAVYLCASRKRRGEKLFFGSGTQLSVL.

This clone was recorded once. The rearrangement joins TRBV5-5 to TRBJ1-1, with D possibly TRBD1 on 5 matching bases. The length of the CDR3 is 13 residues. Per germline, CDR1 SGHKS and CDR2 YYEKEE (reference sequence). Between the trimmed V and J ends, which lost 0 bases and 11 bases, there was a span of 14 bases. As DNA, the CDR3 is TGTGCCAGCAGCTTGGGTGACAAGGGGAGGGCTTTCTTT. It encodes CASSLGDKGRAFF. Complete variable domain (other parts from reference TRBV5-5 and TRBJ1-1): DAGVTQSPTHLIKTRGQQVTLRCSPISGHKSVSWYQQVLGQGPQFIFQYYEKEERGRGNFPDRFSARQFPNYSSELNVNALLLGDSALYLCASSLGDKGRAFFGQGTRLTVV.

The rearrangement links TRBV6-6 to TRBJ2-7; 9 bases fit TRBD1. J lost 1 base, V lost 5 bases, and 3 bases had no gene match. Germline V lookup: CDR1 MNHNY, CDR2 SVGAGI (reference sequence). The CDR3 totals 14 residues. The CDR3 is CASSPTGGSYEQYF. CDR3 DNA: TGTGCCAGCAGTCCGACAGGGGGTTCCTACGAGCAGTACTTC.

V is TRBV7-9 and J is TRBJ1-1; unclear D gene. The V gene lost 5 bases and the J gene lost 9 bases, with 19 bases spanning the gap. Germline lookup yields CDR1 SEHNR and CDR2 FQNEAQ (reference sequence). The CDR3 loop spans 14 amino acids. CDR3 sequence reads: CASSRSDGNRKAFF. The CDR3 DNA reads as TGTGCCAGCAGCCGATCAGACGGGAATCGTAAAGCTTTCTTT.

In its sample, this clone was seen a few times. The chain is built from TRBV6-5 and TRBJ2-7, with 7 bases identical to TRBD2. CDR1 is MNHEY and CDR2 is SVGAGI in the germline V gene. The CDR3 length is 14 residues. V was clipped by 6 bases and J by 4 bases; unmatched bases: 9. The CDR3 spells CASRGGYDLYEQYF. The CDR3 nucleotides are TGTGCCAGCAGGGGGGGGTACGACTTATACGAGCAGTACTTC.

V usage is TRBV27 and J usage is TRBJ1-5, with D perhaps TRBD1 (5 bases). V was clipped by 5 bases and J by 4 bases, with 12 bases between them. The CDR3 has 14 amino acids. CDR1 MNHEY and CDR2 SMNVEV come from the germline V gene (reference sequence). The DNA of the CDR3 is TGTGCCAGCAGTCCTGACAGTGAAAATCAGCCCCAGCATTTT. This gives the protein CASSPDSENQPQHF.

V is TRBV10-1 and J is TRBJ2-5, with D perhaps TRBD1 (6 bases). Trimming shortened V by 6 bases and J by 2 bases, and 10 bases separated the two germline ends. CDR1 is WNHNN, CDR2 SYGVQD, per germline (reference sequence). This CDR3 comprises 13 residues. CDR3 amino acids: CASSKGQQETQYF. The CDR3 coding sequence is TGCGCCAGCAGCAAAGGACAGCAAGAGACCCAGTACTTC.

This clone has a handful of counts. This chain connects TRBV18 to TRBJ1-4; 8 nucleotides match TRBD1. Germline V gene lookup returns CDR1 KGHSH and CDR2 LQKENI. V dropped 5 bases and J dropped 8; count of bases not matched to a gene: 16. The CDR3 totals 17 residues. In DNA form, the CDR3 reads TGTGCCAGCTCAAGTACTCGGACAGGGACCTTTCAGGAAAAACTGTTTTTT. Amino acid sequence: CASSSTRTGTFQEKLFF.

The V and J genes are TRBV28 and TRBJ2-4; TRBD1 is a possible D gene (5 bases). Germline lookup yields CDR1 MDHEN and CDR2 SYDVKM. Trimming removed 3 bases from V and 5 bases from J, with 8 bases in between. There are 13 residues in the CDR3. The CDR3 region has the DNA TGTGCCAGCAGTTTTCCAGGGCAAAACATTCAGTACTTC. It is translated as CASSFPGQNIQYF.

The chain couples TRBV7-3 to TRBJ2-1; a weak D match, TRBD2 (6 bases). The CDR3 spans 15 residues. In germline, CDR1 is SGHTA, CDR2 FQGTGA. The V and J ends lost 4 bases and 8 bases respectively, with 18 bases between them. Written as DNA, the CDR3 is TGTGCCAGCAGCTCCCCGGGAGTCCCCTTACATGAGCAGTTCTTC. It translates to CASSSPGVPLHEQFF. The full variable domain, in which reference TRBV7-3 and TRBJ2-1 provide the parts outside the CDR3, is GAGVSQTPSNKVTEKGKYVELRCDPISGHTALYWYRQSLGQGPEFLIYFQGTGAADDSGLPNDRFFAVRPEGSVSTLKIQRTERGDSAVYLCASSSPGVPLHEQFFGPGTRLTVL.

J is TRBJ2-7 and V is TRBV5-1; 8 bases agree with TRBD2. The CDR3 has 16 amino acids. The germline CDR1 and CDR2 sequences are SGHRS and YFSETQ. V dropped 0 bases and J dropped 0; count of bases not matched to a gene: 5. The CDR3 DNA reads as TGCGCCAGCAGCTTGGATGTAGCGGGAATCTCCTACGAGCAGTACTTC. Protein product: CASSLDVAGISYEQYF. Supplemented by reference TRBV5-1 and TRBJ2-7, the full variable domain reads KAGVTQTPRYLIKTRGQQVTLSCSPISGHRSVSWYQQTPGQGLQFLFEYFSETQRNKGNFPGRFSGRQFSNSRSEMNVSTLELGDSALYLCASSLDVAGISYEQYFGPGTRLTVT.

The chain carries TRBV19 and TRBJ2-5; D is possibly TRBD2 (6 bases). This CDR3 has 17 residues. With 3 bases removed from V and 2 bases from J, the gap between germline ends came to 19 bases. Germline CDR1 and CDR2: LNHDA and SQIVND (reference sequence). The CDR3 nucleotides are TGTGCCAGTAGTATTAGCTCAGGGTTGGGGACTCAAGAGACCCAGTACTTC. It specifies CASSISSGLGTQETQYF. Together with reference TRBV19 and TRBJ2-5, the CDR3 gives the full variable domain: DGGITQSPKYLFRKEGQNVTLSCEQNLNHDAMYWYRQDPGQGLRLIYYSQIVNDFQKGDIAEGYSVSREKKESFPLTVTSAQKNPTAFYLCASSISSGLGTQETQYFGPGTRLLVL.

CDR3 loop: CASSSGQGYEQYF. Written as DNA, the CDR3 is TGTGCCAGCAGTTCGGGACAGGGGTACGAGCAGTACTTC. V usage is TRBV28 and J usage is TRBJ2-7, with 10 bases lining up with TRBD1. CDR3 length: 13 amino acids. Germline loops: CDR1 MDHEN, CDR2 SYDVKM. Trimming at V came to 4 bases and at J to 4 bases, leaving 1 base not matched to a gene.

The V gene is TRBV10-1, the J gene TRBJ1-1; the D is unclear. V lost 5 bases and J 4 bases, leaving 11 bases between the germline ends. Germline-derived CDR1 and CDR2 are WNHNN and SYGVQD (reference sequence). The CDR3 is made up of 13 amino acids. The CDR3 DNA reads TGCGCCAGCAGTACGGGTTCGGGCACTGAAGCTTTCTTT. This translates into CASSTGSGTEAFF.

The chain employs TRBV5-6 and TRBJ2-5; possible D gene TRBD2, 6 bases. Between the trimmed V and J ends, which lost 0 bases and 5 bases, there was a span of 8 bases. Germline-derived CDR1 and CDR2 are SGHDT and YYEEEE. The CDR3 totals 13 residues. The CDR3 reads CASSLVGGETQYF. The CDR3 nucleotides are TGTGCCAGCAGCTTGGTTGGAGGGGAGACCCAGTACTTC. The entire variable domain, with the rest obtained from reference TRBV5-6 and TRBJ2-5, is as follows: DAGVTQSPTHLIKTRGQQVTLRCSPKSGHDTVSWYQQALGQGPQFIFQYYEEEERQRGNFPDRFSGHQFPNYSSELNVNALLLGDSALYLCASSLVGGETQYFGPGTRLLVL.

J is TRBJ2-3 and V is TRBV5-1; 15 positions match TRBD2. CDR1 SGHRS and CDR2 YFSETQ come from the germline V gene. This CDR3 comprises 15 residues. V shed 3 bases and J 6 bases; nucleotides not matched to a gene: 2. CDR3 sequence: CASSSGTSGGDTQYF. The CDR3 region has the DNA TGCGCCAGCAGCTCTGGGACTAGCGGGGGGGATACGCAGTATTTT.

This chain links TRBV29-1 with TRBJ2-5; TRBD2 aligns across 7 bases. V lost 3 bases and J lost 2; bases outside the gene matches: 3. The CDR3 is made up of 13 amino acids. The V gene's germline CDR1 is SQVTM and CDR2 ANQGSEA. CDR3 region: CSVDSSGQETQYF. Here the CDR3 DNA reads TGCAGCGTTGATTCTAGCGGTCAAGAGACCCAGTACTTC.

V and J are TRBV5-1 and TRBJ2-2; D gene uncertain. Deletions cut 4 bases from V and 0 bases from J, with 4 bases between. This CDR3 has 13 amino acids. Germline assignment: CDR1 SGHRS and CDR2 YFSETQ. For the CDR3, the DNA is TGCGCCAGCAGCCAAACGAACACCGGGGAGCTGTTTTTT. Amino acid sequence: CASSQTNTGELFF.

This clone came up many times. J is TRBJ1-2 and V is TRBV10-3; D gene uncertain. In germline, CDR1 is ENHRY, CDR2 SYGVKD. The V end lost 5 bases, the J end lost 7 bases, and 14 bases lay between the germline ends. This CDR3 has 13 residues. This chain's CDR3 is CAISRENVGGYTF. CDR3 DNA sequence: TGTGCCATCAGTAGGGAGAATGTGGGTGGCTACACCTTC.

This clone has a handful of counts. The chain links TRBV10-3 to TRBJ2-7; D uncertain. CDR3 length: 13 residues. V was cut by 3 bases and J by 2 bases, with 8 bases left in between. Germline V gives CDR1 ENHRY, CDR2 SYGVKD. This CDR3 is CAISEPGPYEQYF. The CDR3 nucleotides read TGTGCCATCAGTGAACCGGGTCCCTACGAGCAGTACTTC.

This chain uses TRBV6-5 with TRBJ1-4; D not resolved. CDR1 is MNHEY and CDR2 is SVGAGI in the germline V gene. CDR3 size: 14 residues. V lost 4 bases and J lost 8, with 14 bases in between. The CDR3 nucleotides read TGTGCCAGCAGTTCCAGCGGACTAAACGAAAAACTGTTTTTT. This encodes CASSSSGLNEKLFF.

This clone came up a few times. The CDR3, as DNA: TGTGCCAGCAGCTCAGGACTATTCACAGATACGCAGTATTTT. This gives the protein CASSSGLFTDTQYF. V gene TRBV7-2 combines with J gene TRBJ2-3, with D perhaps matching TRBD2 (6 bases). The CDR3 extends over 14 amino acids. Germline V gene data show CDR1 as SGHTA and CDR2 as FQGNSA. V was clipped by 4 bases and J by 2 bases, with 10 bases between them. The full variable domain, rest sourced from reference TRBV7-2 and TRBJ2-3, is GAGVSQSPSNKVTEKGKDVELRCDPISGHTALYWYRQSLGQGLEFLIYFQGNSAPDKSGLPSDRFSAERTGGSVSTLTIQRTQQEDSAVYLCASSSGLFTDTQYFGPGTRLTVL.

The chain links TRBV6-5 to TRBJ1-2, with TRBD1 identical over 8 bases. Trimming cost V 5 bases and J 2 bases; bases outside gene matches: 4. Germline CDR1 MNHEY, CDR2 SVGAGI. The length of the CDR3 is 14 residues. CDR3 residues: CASSRGQGNYGYTF. CDR3 sequence (DNA): TGTGCCAGCAGTCGAGGACAGGGCAACTATGGCTACACCTTC.

The V call is TRBV28, the J call TRBJ1-3; TRBD1 aligns across 10 bases. The length of the CDR3 is 16 residues. V lost 5 bases to trimming and J lost 3 bases; unmatched junction nucleotides: 7. Germline V gene lookup returns CDR1 MDHEN and CDR2 SYDVKM. Written as DNA, the CDR3 is TGTGCCAGCAGTCCCCGGGACAGGGGATTTGGAAACACCATATATTTT. Amino acid sequence: CASSPRDRGFGNTIYF. Looking up the rest from reference TRBV28 and TRBJ1-3 gives the full variable domain: DVKVTQSSRYLVKRTGEKVFLECVQDMDHENMFWYRQDPGLGLRLIYFSYDVKMKEKGDIPEGYSVSREKKERFSLILESASTNQTSMYLCASSPRDRGFGNTIYFGEGSWLTVV.

For this clone: This sample includes further DNA sequences coding for the same CDR3. The CDR3: CASSRVQGDTGELFF. The CDR3 coding sequence is TGTGCCAGCAGTCGTGTACAGGGGGACACCGGGGAGCTGTTTTTT. V gene TRBV6-1 combines with J gene TRBJ2-2, with 8 nucleotides matching TRBD1. The CDR3 has 15 amino acids. V dropped 5 bases and J dropped 3; count of bases not matched to a gene: 5. CDR1 and CDR2 from the germline V gene are MNHNS and SASEGT.

The chain combines TRBV19 with TRBJ1-5; no firm D call. CDR3 length equals 14 residues. The V gene's germline CDR1 is LNHDA and CDR2 SQIVND (reference sequence). The V end lost 3 bases, the J end lost 4 bases, and 10 bases lay between the germline ends. This CDR3 reads CASSIVGVNQPQHF. The CDR3 region has the DNA TGTGCCAGTAGTATCGTGGGAGTTAATCAGCCCCAGCATTTT.